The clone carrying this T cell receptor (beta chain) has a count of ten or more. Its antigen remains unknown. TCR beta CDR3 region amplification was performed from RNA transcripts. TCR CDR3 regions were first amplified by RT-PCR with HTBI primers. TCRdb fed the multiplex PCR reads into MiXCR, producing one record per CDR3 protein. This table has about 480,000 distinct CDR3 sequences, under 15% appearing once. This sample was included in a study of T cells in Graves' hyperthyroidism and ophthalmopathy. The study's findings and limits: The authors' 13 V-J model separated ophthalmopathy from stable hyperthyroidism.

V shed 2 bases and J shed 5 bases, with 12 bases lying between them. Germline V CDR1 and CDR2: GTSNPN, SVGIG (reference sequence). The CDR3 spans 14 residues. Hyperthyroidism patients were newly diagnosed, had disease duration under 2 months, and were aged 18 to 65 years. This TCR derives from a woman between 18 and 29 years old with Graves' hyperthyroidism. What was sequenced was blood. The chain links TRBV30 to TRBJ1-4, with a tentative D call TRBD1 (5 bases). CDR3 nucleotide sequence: TGTGCCTGGAGTCGGGGGGGATTCAATGAAAAACTGTTTTTT. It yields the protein CAWSRGGFNEKLFF. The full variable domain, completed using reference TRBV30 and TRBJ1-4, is SQTIHQWPATLVQPVGSPLSLECTVEGTSNPNLYWYRQAAGRGLQLLFYSVGIGQISSEVPQNLSASRPQDRQFILSSKKLLLSDSGFYLCAWSRGGFNEKLFFGSGTQLSVL.